This record covers a single TCR beta chain. At one of its ends the junction is not consistent with the germline gene, which may arise from a read error. This sample was included in a study of cytomegalovirus exposure and HLA in healthy donors. The CDR3 spans 15 residues. The germline CDR1 and CDR2 sequences are SGHRS and YFSETQ. PCR involved 60 Vbeta and 13 Jbeta primers. Some clones are missing from TCRdb's copy, which holds only in-frame ones; the method was immunoSEQ multiplex PCR. The sample lists 150,000 to 200,000 clones; about four fifths were seen once. The V gene is TRBV5-1, the J gene TRBJ1-5, with 7 nucleotides matching TRBD1. This clonotype originated in a woman aged 45-60 years in good health and CMV-seropositive. The sequenced sample consisted of PBMCs. CDR3 nucleotide sequence: TGCGCCAACAGCCCGTCGACAGGGAACAATCAGCCCCAGCATTTT. Translated: CANSPSTGNNQPQHF. The entire variable domain, with the rest obtained from reference TRBV5-1 and TRBJ1-5, is as follows: KAGVTQTPRYLIKTRGQQVTLSCSPISGHRSVSWYQQTPGQGLQFLFEYFSETQRNKGNFPGRFSGRQFSNSRSEMNVSTLELGDSALYLCANSPSTGNNQPQHFGDGTRLSIL.